What follows is one T cell receptor beta chain and its context. This entry comes from a study of control samples from healthy donors and cancer patients. The data were produced by immunoSEQ multiplex PCR, yet TCRdb's version contains in-frame clones alone and is incomplete. The profile shows some 120,000 clones, around 87% of them singletons. V shed 5 bases, J shed 0 bases, and the junction held 11 bases outside the gene matches. Germline V gene sequence: CDR1 SGHVS, CDR2 FNYEAQ. The CDR3 contains 18 residues. The rearrangement links TRBV7-6 to TRBJ2-1, with TRBD2 identical over 9 bases. Sequencing was done on a sample of blood. This sequence was found in a man in his fifties or sixties in good health. CDR3 coding DNA: TGTGCCAGCAGCCCCACATACCTAGCGGGGAGCTCCTACAATGAGCAGTTCTTC. Translation gives CASSPTYLAGSSYNEQFF.